This T cell receptor (beta chain) originates from a study of early T cells in non-severe SARS-CoV-2 infection. Study in general: Chains were not paired, and sequencing was done on bulk RNA from unsorted whole blood.

CDR1 is KGHDR and CDR2 is SFDVKD in the germline V gene. This CDR3 is built from 16 residues. V trimming: 6 bases; J trimming: 3 bases; junction bases outside the gene matches: 10. The sample holds a few counts of this clonotype. No antigen is known for it. The TCR library protocol was used to attach unique molecular identifiers. These identifiers were attached to individual cDNA molecules. TCRdb recomputed calls from the 5' RACE reads with MiXCR, one row per CDR3 protein. The table includes 75,000 to 100,000 distinct CDR3 sequences, about 14% detected once. Study-wide points: VDJdb matches were skewed toward anti-spike CD8 T cell responses.

This clonotype was sampled from an adult who was a healthcare worker with PCR-confirmed SARS-CoV-2 infection or an uninfected control (not recorded which). Sequencing was performed on whole blood. J is TRBJ2-1 and V is TRBV24-1, with 7 bases lining up with TRBD2. The CDR3 reads CATSKATTSSYNEQFF. The DNA for the CDR3 is TGTGCCACCAGTAAAGCAACGACTAGCAGCTACAATGAGCAGTTCTTC.